This T cell receptor beta chain was profiled in a study of CD8 T cells in ankylosing spondylitis. The study, taken as a whole, reports: Peripheral blood held disease-linked clones only at relatively low frequency, and these were CD8+. Reports say disease-linked clones showed up significantly more in matched ankylosing spondylitis synovial fluid.

This clonotype was seen ten or more times. The antigen remains undetermined. TCRdb re-analysed the 5' RACE reads in MiXCR, keeping a single row per CDR3 protein. The table lists about 66,000 distinct CDR3 sequences, 6% to 8% of them singletons. Material: synovial fluid, either unsorted or a sorted T cell fraction (not recorded which). This clonotype was obtained from a male donor with ankylosing spondylitis.

The CDR3 here is CASSLSQINTGELFF. As DNA, the CDR3 is TGTGCCAGCAGCTTGAGTCAGATTAACACCGGGGAGCTGTTTTTT. The rearrangement uses TRBV7-9 and TRBJ2-2; D gene unclear. The V end lost 3 bases, the J end lost 2 bases, and 10 bases lay between the germline ends. This CDR3 has 15 amino acids. Looked up from germline, CDR1 is SEHNR and CDR2 is FQNEAQ (reference sequence).